The entry below describes one T cell receptor beta chain. The data were taken from a study of blood T cell repertoires in COVID-19. For the study at large: Nucleic acid was either cDNA or gDNA, and it came from T cells, B-cell-depleted T cells, or PBMCs.

Categorization into cohorts depended on clinical history that participants reported. Either two negative PCRs, clearance, or symptom resolution qualified Cohort 3 donors as recovered. Authors' methods: Reference gene primers were amplified, and this amplification served to estimate nucleated cell counts. Only in-frame clones appear in the TCRdb table, and some are missing; sequencing was by immunoSEQ multiplex PCR. V, J and clone size were drawn from that table, and D and trimming were deduced from the DNA. The sample has more than 100,000 clones, roughly 89% seen once. This CDR3 has 15 residues. V lost 4 bases and J 6 bases, leaving 18 bases between the germline ends. CDR1 and CDR2 from the germline V gene are MNHEY and SVGAGI.

The clonotype originates from a woman under 40 who had recovered from COVID-19. This chain links TRBV6-5 with TRBJ1-2, with D perhaps matching TRBD1 (6 bases). What was sequenced was PBMCs or T cells enriched from blood (not recorded which). The chain's CDR3 is CASSSPPAGANGYTF. DNA for the CDR3: TGTGCCAGCAGTTCGCCCCCGGCAGGGGCGAATGGCTACACCTTC.